This T cell receptor beta chain comes out of a study of T cells in Graves' hyperthyroidism and ophthalmopathy. Looked up from germline, CDR1 is SGHTA and CDR2 is FQGNSA. The V end lost 5 bases, the J end lost 1 base, and 8 bases lay between the germline ends. The CDR3 length is 13 residues. Findings and caveats of the study: In the analysis, a 13 V-J model separated ophthalmopathy from stable hyperthyroidism.

This clonotype was detected many times. Its target is unknown. The investigators amplified TCR beta CDR3 regions from RNA transcripts. First-round RT-PCR targeting the TCR CDR3 was performed with the HTBI primer set. TCRdb reprocessed the multiplex PCR reads with MiXCR, giving one entry per CDR3 protein. The sample gives approximately 590,000 distinct CDR3 sequences, roughly 14% of which show up once; less than 9.5% is in the top ten. Patients aged 18 to 65 with hyperthyroidism were newly diagnosed, with duration under 2 months. Fresh peripheral blood, roughly 9.6 ml, was the source of the PBMCs. This chain uses TRBV7-2 with TRBJ1-1; the D is unclear. The clonotype was recovered from a woman aged 30 to 39 with Graves' hyperthyroidism. The sequencing sample was made of blood. The CDR3 coding sequence is TGTGCCAGCAGCCCATTCTCGAACACTGAAGCTTTCTTT. Residues: CASSPFSNTEAFF.